Presented here are 13 T cell receptor beta chains from one specimen sequenced in a study of early T cells in non-severe SARS-CoV-2 infection. MiXCR, run by TCRdb on the 5' RACE reads, gives a single entry per CDR3 protein. The sample shows 80,000 or so distinct CDR3 sequences, about 14% of them seen only once. Sequencing was done on a sample of whole blood. These receptor sequences come from an adult who was a healthcare worker with PCR-confirmed SARS-CoV-2 infection or an uninfected control (not recorded which).

This clonotype was seen a few times. J is TRBJ2-7 and V is TRBV7-6; D unresolved. Deletions cut 1 base from V and 0 bases from J, with 19 bases between. In germline, CDR1 is SGHVS, CDR2 FNYEAQ. The CDR3 is 18 amino acids. The CDR3 loop is CASSLGPMAVKPSYEQYF. In DNA form, the CDR3 reads TGTGCCAGCAGCTTAGGACCCATGGCAGTAAAACCCTCCTACGAGCAGTACTTC.

This clonotype was counted ten times or more. V is TRBV12-3 or TRBV12-4 and J is TRBJ1-5, with 12 bases that match TRBD1. V lost 6 bases, J lost 3 bases, and 6 bases stayed unmatched. The CDR3 consists of 16 residues. CDR3 loop: CASRNRDRGPNQPQHF. The CDR3 DNA is TGTGCCAGCAGGAACCGGGACAGGGGGCCCAATCAGCCCCAGCATTTT.

This clonotype appeared a few times. The chain combines TRBV29-1 with TRBJ2-1; D uncertain. The CDR3 has 12 residues. Trimming shortened V by 2 bases and J by 5 bases, and 7 bases separated the two germline ends. Germline V CDR1 and CDR2: SQVTM, ANQGSEA. CDR3 sequence: CSVETSNNEQFF. In DNA form, the CDR3 reads TGCAGCGTTGAAACCAGTAACAATGAGCAGTTCTTC.

The J gene is TRBJ2-7, the V gene TRBV29-1; tentatively, D is TRBD1 (5 bases). V dropped 0 bases and J dropped 0 bases, with 12 bases sitting between them. Germline V gene sequence: CDR1 SQVTM, CDR2 ANQGSEA. The CDR3 is made up of 15 amino acids. The CDR3 sequence: CSVEDRQGGSYEQYF. CDR3 in DNA: TGCAGCGTTGAAGATAGGCAGGGCGGCTCCTACGAGCAGTACTTC.

Only a few counts were recorded for this clonotype. This sequence joins TRBV18 and TRBJ2-3, with D unresolved. Per germline, CDR1 KGHSH and CDR2 LQKENI. V was shortened by 2 bases and J by 2 bases, with 8 bases between the two germline ends. The CDR3 contains 14 residues. The CDR3 DNA is TGTGCCAGCTCACCAACCGCCAACACAGATACGCAGTATTTT. Translating gives CASSPTANTDTQYF.

The chain is built from TRBV5-5 and TRBJ2-7; no clear D. Trimming removed 2 bases at V and 2 bases at J, with 5 bases between. Germline V CDR1 and CDR2: SGHKS, YYEKEE (reference sequence). The length of the CDR3 is 12 residues. The CDR3 loop is CASSFTAYEQYF. Here the CDR3 DNA reads TGTGCCAGCAGCTTTACAGCCTACGAGCAGTACTTC.

This clonotype was seen more than once but under ten times. The chain has TRBV29-1 and TRBJ1-1, with D unclear. This CDR3 has 13 residues. The ends were cut back, 3 bases at V and 8 bases at J, with 16 bases in the middle. CDR1 is SQVTM, CDR2 ANQGSEA, per germline. As DNA, the CDR3 is TGCAGCGTTGAGCGGCGGCAGAGGGTAGAAGCTTTCTTT. Translation gives CSVERRQRVEAFF.

This clonotype was observed at least ten times. This chain uses TRBV11-2 with TRBJ2-6; unclear D gene. Looked up from germline, CDR1 is SGHAT and CDR2 is FQNNGV. Trimming pared 0 bases from V and 0 bases from J, leaving 15 bases between. The CDR3 loop spans 19 amino acids. CDR3 sequence (DNA): TGTGCCAGCAGCTTAGATTTCGGGTCCTACGACTCTGGGGCCAACGTCCTGACTTTC. It is translated as CASSLDFGSYDSGANVLTF.

In its sample, this clonotype was seen many times. The rearrangement joins TRBV20-1 to TRBJ2-7; D remains unclear. There are 14 residues in the CDR3. Germline-derived CDR1 and CDR2 are DFQATT and SNEGSKA (reference sequence). V was trimmed by 4 bases and J by 1 base, leaving 14 bases between them. In DNA form, the CDR3 reads TGCAGTGCTACGCCCCTAATGAGATCCTACGAGCAGTACTTC. Its protein is CSATPLMRSYEQYF.

This clonotype showed up just a few times. This chain joins TRBV5-1 and TRBJ2-1; 8 positions match TRBD2. This CDR3 contains 14 residues. V shed 4 bases and J 7 bases; nucleotides not matched to a gene: 7. Germline loops: CDR1 SGHRS, CDR2 YFSETQ. The CDR3 DNA reads TGCGCCAGCAGCCGAGCGGGGGCGCGAAATGAGCAGTTCTTC. Its protein product is CASSRAGARNEQFF.

This clonotype was observed at least ten times. The rearrangement links TRBV12-3 or TRBV12-4 to TRBJ2-2; D is unresolved. The ends were cut back, 6 bases at V and 6 bases at J, with 8 bases in the middle. The length of the CDR3 is 12 residues. The DNA for the CDR3 is TGTGCCAGCAGCCCCTACTCCGGGGAGCTGTTTTTT. Translated: CASSPYSGELFF.

This clonotype was counted a few times. The chain is built from TRBV9 and TRBJ1-2; D unresolved. This CDR3 comprises 14 residues. Trimming removed 4 bases at V and 0 bases at J, with 10 bases between. Germline loops: CDR1 SGDLS, CDR2 YYNGEE. CDR3 nucleotides: TGTGCCAGCAGCTCCGGCAGAGCTAACTATGGCTACACCTTC. Protein sequence: CASSSGRANYGYTF.

In this sample, this clonotype turned up a few times. The chain combines TRBV5-1 with TRBJ1-6; the D is unclear. The CDR3 is made up of 16 amino acids. The germline CDR1 and CDR2 sequences are SGHRS and YFSETQ. The ends were cut back, 4 bases at V and 0 bases at J, with 11 bases in the middle. The CDR3 is CASSVDGNSYNSPLHF. The CDR3 nucleotides are TGCGCCAGCAGCGTGGACGGGAACTCCTATAATTCACCCCTCCACTTT.